This T cell receptor (beta chain) was recorded in a study of cytomegalovirus exposure and HLA in healthy donors. Study-level results: According to reports, the classifier identified cytomegalovirus status with high specificity and sensitivity. Among the most significant clusters, several appeared linked to common viral pathogens in a later analysis.

A note on this clone: Its antigen is currently unknown.

The CDR3 sequence is 17 residues long. Germline values: CDR1 MDHEN, CDR2 SYDVKM. V trimming: 5 bases; J trimming: 3 bases; junction bases outside the gene matches: 15. Researchers ran the PCR with 60 Vbeta and 13 Jbeta primers. Clones were sequenced by immunoSEQ multiplex PCR, and TCRdb holds only the in-frame ones, with some missing. The sample records 150,000 to 200,000 clones, around 80% being singletons. The sequenced sample consisted of PBMCs. The J gene is TRBJ2-7, the V gene TRBV28; 8 nucleotides agree with TRBD1. The clonotype was recovered from a woman aged 18-29 years in good health and CMV-seronegative. The CDR3 reads CASSHGGAGGKGYEQYF. In DNA, the CDR3 is TGTGCCAGCAGTCATGGAGGGGCAGGGGGCAAGGGCTACGAGCAGTACTTC.